These 9 T cell receptor beta chains were all obtained from the same sample, sequenced in a study of PD-1 blockade in classical Hodgkin lymphoma. Assay used: immunoSEQ multiplex PCR; TCRdb lists only in-frame clones, some missing. The sample lists fewer than 25,000 clones; just over 75% were seen once. Patients all relapsed after autologous stem cell transplantation, and there was variation in brentuximab vedotin exposure. The starting material was peripheral blood mononuclear cells (PBMCs), obtained before the second cycle of nivolumab. All receptors come from a human donor with classical Hodgkin lymphoma.

This clone was detected once. The V gene is TRBV10-3, the J gene TRBJ1-2; tentatively, D is TRBD1 (5 bases). The ends were cut back, 0 bases at V and 4 bases at J, with 12 bases in the middle. The germline V gene has CDR1 ENHRY and CDR2 SYGVKD. CDR3 length equals 15 residues. CDR3: CAISESKQDFYGYTF. CDR3 coding DNA: TGTGCCATCAGTGAGTCGAAACAGGATTTCTATGGCTACACCTTC.

The CDR3 DNA sequence: TGCGCCAGCAGCCAAGTAAGGGGGGACACAGATACGCAGTATTTT. Amino acids: CASSQVRGDTDTQYF. The rearrangement uses TRBV4-1 and TRBJ2-3; D may match TRBD1 or TRBD2 (6 bases each). Per the germline V gene, CDR1 is MGHRA and CDR2 is YSYEKL. Trimming removed 1 base at V and 2 bases at J, with 10 bases between. This CDR3 is built from 15 residues.

V gene TRBV19 combines with J gene TRBJ2-3, with 10 positions matching TRBD1. The trim removed 2 bases at V and 4 bases at J, leaving 3 bases unmatched. CDR1 is LNHDA and CDR2 is SQIVND in the germline V gene (reference sequence). CDR3 length: 15 residues. CDR3 bases: TGTGCCAGTAGTATATGGGACAGGGGTCCAGATACGCAGTATTTT. Translating it yields CASSIWDRGPDTQYF.

This clone is medium-sized by share. As the CDR3 is not closed by the conserved phenylalanine or tryptophan, this likely results from a read error. No DNA is shown, since the ends of the CDR3 on it are uncertain; the CDR3 is the one TCRdb lists. The CDR3 is CASSKTLL. This chain connects TRBV21-1 to TRBJ1-2. TRBV21-1 is an annotated pseudogene. The CDR3 sequence runs 8 residues, both termini included.

In this sample, this clone is medium-sized. The genes are TRBV30 and TRBJ1-1, with no clear D. Trimming took off 3 bases at V and 5 bases at J, with 16 bases between the two ends. Germline V CDR1 and CDR2: GTSNPN, SVGIG (reference sequence). The CDR3 covers 14 residues. CDR3: CAWRARWGTTEAFF. Here the CDR3 DNA reads TGTGCCTGGAGGGCCCGGTGGGGAACAACTGAAGCTTTCTTT.

The chain has TRBV4-1 and TRBJ2-3, with a weak D call TRBD1 (6 bases). Germline values: CDR1 MGHRA, CDR2 YSYEKL. CDR3 length equals 14 residues. V lost 2 bases and J lost 7, with 13 bases in between. The DNA for the CDR3 is TGCGCCAGCAGCCAACTACAGGGACCTTATACGCAGTATTTT. Its translation is CASSQLQGPYTQYF.

This clone is classed as medium-sized. The chain employs TRBV4-1 and TRBJ2-2; tentatively, D is TRBD1 (6 bases). The CDR3 runs to 16 residues. CDR1 is MGHRA and CDR2 is YSYEKL in the germline V gene. V was clipped by 1 base and J by 7 bases, with 16 bases between them. CDR3 in DNA: TGCGCCAGCAGCCAAGTAGCCGACAGGTTGGACGGGGAGCTGTTTTTT. Translating it yields CASSQVADRLDGELFF.

The V gene is TRBV5-1, the J gene TRBJ1-5; maybe TRBD1 (6 bases). CDR1 and CDR2 (germline): SGHRS, YFSETQ. The V end lost 2 bases, the J end lost 4 bases, and 13 bases lay between the germline ends. CDR3 size: 15 residues. The CDR3 DNA reads as TGCGCCAGCAGCTTCTCCCCAGGGGAGAATCAGCCCCAGCATTTT. This codes for CASSFSPGENQPQHF.

Only one count was recorded for this clone. The genes are TRBV15 and TRBJ2-1; TRBD2 matches 13 bases. The CDR3 covers 15 residues. J was trimmed by 10 bases and V by 1 base; bases with no gene match: 4. CDR1 and CDR2 from the germline V gene are LNHNV and YYDKDF (reference sequence). The CDR3 DNA reads as TGTGCCACCAGCAGAGGGACTAGCGGGAGAATCGAGCAGTTCTTC. Its protein product is CATSRGTSGRIEQFF.